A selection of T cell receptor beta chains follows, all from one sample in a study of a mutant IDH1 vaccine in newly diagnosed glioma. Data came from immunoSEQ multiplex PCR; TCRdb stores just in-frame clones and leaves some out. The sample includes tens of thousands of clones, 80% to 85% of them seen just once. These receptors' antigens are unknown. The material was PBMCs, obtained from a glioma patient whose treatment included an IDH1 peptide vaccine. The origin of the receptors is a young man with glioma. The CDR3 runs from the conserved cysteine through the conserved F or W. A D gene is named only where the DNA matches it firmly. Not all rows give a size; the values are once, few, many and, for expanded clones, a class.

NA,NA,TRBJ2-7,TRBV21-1,TGTGCCAGCAGCGTCGAACGTCCCTACGAGCAGTACTTC,CASSVERPYEQYF
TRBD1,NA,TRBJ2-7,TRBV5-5,TGTGCCAGCAGCGGAGGACAGGGGTATTCCTACGAGCAGTACTTC,CASSGGQGYSYEQYF
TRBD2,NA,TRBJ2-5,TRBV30,TGTGCCTGGAGTAAGCGGGGGGGACGGACCCAGTACTTC,CAWSKRGGRTQYF
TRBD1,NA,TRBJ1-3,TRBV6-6,TGTGCCAGCAGCAAGGACAGGGTGGCGGACACCATATATTTT,CASSKDRVADTIYF
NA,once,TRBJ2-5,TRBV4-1,TGCGCCAGCAGCCAAGATGACTTGGAAGAGACCCAGTACTTC,CASSQDDLEETQYF
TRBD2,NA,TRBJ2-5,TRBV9,TGTGCCAGCCAGCGGGAGAGTTATGAGACCCAGTACTTC,CASQRESYETQYF
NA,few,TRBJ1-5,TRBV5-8,TGTGCCAGCAGCAGCACTCAGAAATGGGGGAATCAGCCCCAGCATTTT,CASSSTQKWGNQPQHF
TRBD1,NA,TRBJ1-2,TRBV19,TGTGCCAGTATGACAGGGGGCTTCGGCTATGGCTACACCTTC,CASMTGGFGYGYTF
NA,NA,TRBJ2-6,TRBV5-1,TGCGCCAGCAGCTTCGACTCTGGGGCCAACGTCCTGACTTTC,CASSFDSGANVLTF
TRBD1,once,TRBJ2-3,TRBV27,TGTGCCAGCAGTTTCGGGGACAGCGGTACAGATACGCAGTATTTT,CASSFGDSGTDTQYF
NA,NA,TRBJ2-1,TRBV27,TGTGCCAGCAGTTCCCAAGGACAGACCAATGAGCAGTTCTTC,CASSSQGQTNEQFF
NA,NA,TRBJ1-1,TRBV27,TGTGCCAGCAGTTTGATCGACGGCCTACTGACTGAAGCTTTCTTT,CASSLIDGLLTEAFF
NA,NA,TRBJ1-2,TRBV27,TGTGCCAGCAGCACAAACAGGGCTCTTGACTATGGCTACACCTTC,CASSTNRALDYGYTF
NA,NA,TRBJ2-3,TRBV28,TGTGCCAGCAGTTCAACAGGGGAGGGCACAGATACGCAGTATTTT,CASSSTGEGTDTQYF
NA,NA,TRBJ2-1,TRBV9,TGTGCCAGCAGGGGAGCGAACTACAATGAGCAGTTCTTC,CASRGANYNEQFF
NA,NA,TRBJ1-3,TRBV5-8,TGTGCCAGCAGCTTGGGACGGATTTCGGGGGGAAACACCATATATTTT,CASSLGRISGGNTIYF
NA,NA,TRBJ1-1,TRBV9,TGTGCCAGCAGCGGACACCCTAACACTGAAGCTTTCTTT,CASSGHPNTEAFF
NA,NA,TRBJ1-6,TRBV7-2,TGTGCCAGCAGCCTCCTCGGAGGCAGTTCACCCCTCCACTTT,CASSLLGGSSPLHF
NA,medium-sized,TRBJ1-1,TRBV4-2,TGTGCCAGCAGCCAAGATACGTCTGGGCCTGAAGCTTTCTTT,CASSQDTSGPEAFF
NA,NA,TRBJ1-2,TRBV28,TGTGCCAGCAGTTCAGATTATGGCTACACCTTC,CASSSDYGYTF
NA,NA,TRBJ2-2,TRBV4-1,TGCGCCAGCAGCCAAGGGATCGCCGGGGAGCTGTTTTTT,CASSQGIAGELFF
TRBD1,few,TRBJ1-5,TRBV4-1,TGCGCCAGCAGCCTCCGGACAGGGAGGGATCAGCCCCAGCATTTT,CASSLRTGRDQPQHF
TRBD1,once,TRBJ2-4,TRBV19,TGTGCCAGTAGTATGGCCAGGACAGGGGTCACCATTAAAGCCAAAAACATTCAGTACTTC,CASSMARTGVTIKAKNIQYF
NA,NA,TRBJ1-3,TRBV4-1,TGCGCCAGCAGCCAAGGGCGGGGGCTGACTGCTGGAAACACCATATATTTT,CASSQGRGLTAGNTIYF
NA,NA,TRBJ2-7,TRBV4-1,TGCGCCAGCAGCCCAACTGCCAGCTACGAGCAGTACTTC,CASSPTASYEQYF
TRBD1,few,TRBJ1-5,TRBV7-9,TGTGCCAGCAGCTTCTCGACAGGGGTCACCCTCAATCAGCCCCAGCATTTT,CASSFSTGVTLNQPQHF
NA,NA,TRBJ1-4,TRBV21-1,TGTGCCAGCAGCAAGAATAGGCTGGGGGATGAAAAACTGTTTTTT,CASSKNRLGDEKLFF
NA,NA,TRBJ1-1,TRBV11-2,TGTGCCAGCAGCTACGCCTTCGGGGCCAGGAACACTGAAGCTTTCTTT,CASSYAFGARNTEAFF
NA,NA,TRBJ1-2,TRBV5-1,TGCGCCAGCAGCTTGGCCGGGGAGGACTATGGCTACACCTTC,CASSLAGEDYGYTF
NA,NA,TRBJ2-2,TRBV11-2,TGTGCCAGCAGCTTAGATCTTTGGGGCTCGAACACCGGGGAGCTGTTTTTT,CASSLDLWGSNTGELFF
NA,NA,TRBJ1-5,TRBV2,TGTGCCAGCAGGGAACAAGGGTGGAATCAGCCCCAGCATTTT,CASREQGWNQPQHF
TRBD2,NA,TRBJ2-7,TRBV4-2,TGTGCCAGCAGCCAAGACGTCGGGGGGTCCTACGAGCAGTACTTC,CASSQDVGGSYEQYF
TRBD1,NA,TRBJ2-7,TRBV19,TGTGCCAGCAGTTCCCGGACAGGGAACTACGAGCAGTACTTC,CASSSRTGNYEQYF
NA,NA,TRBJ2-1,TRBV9,TGTGCCAGCAGCGTAGGTGGGGGGTACAATGAGCAGTTCTTC,CASSVGGGYNEQFF
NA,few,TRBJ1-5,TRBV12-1,TGTGCCAGCAGTCAATGGACGGGTGATAGCAATCAGCCCCAGCATTTT,CASSQWTGDSNQPQHF
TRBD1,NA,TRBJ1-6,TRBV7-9,TGTGCCAGCAGCTCGGGGACAGGGGGCGAGAATTTCTATAATTCACCCCTCCACTTT,CASSSGTGGENFYNSPLHF